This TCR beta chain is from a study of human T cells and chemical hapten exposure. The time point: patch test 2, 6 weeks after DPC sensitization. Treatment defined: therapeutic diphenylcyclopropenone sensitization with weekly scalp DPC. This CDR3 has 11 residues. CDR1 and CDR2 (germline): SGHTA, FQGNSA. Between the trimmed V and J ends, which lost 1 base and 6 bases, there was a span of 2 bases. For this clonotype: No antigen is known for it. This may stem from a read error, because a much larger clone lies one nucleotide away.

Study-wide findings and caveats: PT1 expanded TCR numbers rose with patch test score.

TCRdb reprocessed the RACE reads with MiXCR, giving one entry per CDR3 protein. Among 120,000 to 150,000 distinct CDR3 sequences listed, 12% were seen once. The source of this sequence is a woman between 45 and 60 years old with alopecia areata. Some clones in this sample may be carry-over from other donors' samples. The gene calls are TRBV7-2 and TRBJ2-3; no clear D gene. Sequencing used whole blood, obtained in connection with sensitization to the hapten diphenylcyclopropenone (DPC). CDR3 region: CASSLDDTQYF. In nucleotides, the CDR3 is TGTGCCAGCAGCTTAGATGATACGCAGTATTTT.